The 17 T cell receptor beta chains in this list originate from one sample, sequenced in a study of blood T cell repertoires in COVID-19. Using immunoSEQ multiplex PCR, the repertoire was profiled, and TCRdb retains in-frame clones only, with some absent. Of approximately 210,000 clones listed, about 88% were seen once; the top ten hold roughly 2%. Sequenced input: peripheral blood. The receptors here all came from a man aged 35 to 55 with active or convalescent COVID-19.

The chain is built from TRBV28 and TRBJ1-1; the D gene is possibly TRBD1 (5 bases). V dropped 2 bases and J dropped 5 bases, with 9 bases sitting between them. The CDR3 spans 13 residues. CDR1 and CDR2 (germline): MDHEN, SYDVKM. CDR3 protein: CASSLGGGTEAFF. Here the CDR3 DNA reads TGTGCCAGCAGTTTAGGGGGAGGTACTGAAGCTTTCTTT.

The chain combines TRBV21-1 with TRBJ2-3; TRBD1 reflects the table's D call only, with no check against the DNA. TRBV21-1 is a pseudogene. CDR3 length: 16 residues. CDR3 DNA sequence: TGTGCCAGCAGCTCACCCAGGGGCAAGGGTGCAGATACGCAGTATTTT. As protein: CASSSPRGKGADTQYF.

This clone showed up just a few times. This chain uses TRBV5-1 with TRBJ1-6, with D hard to call. V lost 1 base, J lost 10 bases, and 15 bases lay in between. The CDR3 is made up of 15 amino acids. CDR1 is SGHRS and CDR2 is YFSETQ in the germline V gene. The CDR3 nucleotides read TGCGCCAGCAGCTTGCAAGAGGGAAATCGCTCACCCCTCCACTTT. Protein product: CASSLQEGNRSPLHF.

This rearrangement joins TRBV18 to TRBJ2-2; D unresolved. Trimming removed 3 bases at V and 6 bases at J, with 11 bases between. This CDR3 region has 14 residues. The germline V gene encodes CDR1 KGHSH and CDR2 LQKENI. The CDR3 bases are TGTGCCAGCTCACCGGGCTTTGGGCCCGGGGAGCTGTTTTTT. Translation: CASSPGFGPGELFF.

A remark on this clone: Mismatch with germline at one junction end may stem from a read error. The genes are TRBV7-9 and TRBJ2-2, with D maybe TRBD2 (7 bases). The CDR3 length is 17 residues. CDR1 and CDR2 (germline): SEHNR, FQNEAQ (reference sequence). CDR3 bases: TGTGCCAGCAGCCGGGGGGCCCGACAGGCGAAAACCGGGGAGCTGTTTTTT. This translates into CASSRGARQAKTGELFF.

The V gene is TRBV12-3 or TRBV12-4, the J gene TRBJ1-5; D is undetermined. The CDR3 runs to 12 residues. V lost 0 bases, J lost 9 bases, and 6 bases lay in between. The CDR3, as DNA: TGTGCCAGCAGTTTAGCCCCCTCGCCCCAGCATTTT. This sequence encodes CASSLAPSPQHF.

This clone was seen more than once but under ten times. The rearrangement links TRBV5-1 to TRBJ2-2; D unresolved. V was cut by 2 bases and J by 1 base, with 9 bases left in between. This CDR3 region has 15 residues. The germline V gene encodes CDR1 SGHRS and CDR2 YFSETQ. The DNA for the CDR3 is TGCGCCAGCAGCTTCGGGTTGGGGAACACCGGGGAGCTGTTTTTT. This sequence encodes CASSFGLGNTGELFF. The full variable domain, completed using reference TRBV5-1 and TRBJ2-2, is KAGVTQTPRYLIKTRGQQVTLSCSPISGHRSVSWYQQTPGQGLQFLFEYFSETQRNKGNFPGRFSGRQFSNSRSEMNVSTLELGDSALYLCASSFGLGNTGELFFGEGSRLTVL.

This chain joins TRBV3-1 (or the pseudogene TRBV3-2) and TRBJ1-6, with D uncertain. V lost 4 bases and J lost 6, with 7 bases in between. The CDR3 runs to 13 residues. Germline V gene sequence: CDR1 LGHDT, CDR2 YNNKEL (reference sequence). The CDR3 sequence: CASSPVRNSPLHF. CDR3 DNA: TGTGCCAGCAGCCCCGTCCGTAATTCACCCCTCCACTTT.

This clone showed up just a few times. This chain connects TRBV7-2 to TRBJ1-1; D uncertain. Germline CDR1 SGHTA, CDR2 FQGNSA. Trimming left V 3 bases short and J 3 bases short, with 8 bases between. This CDR3 is 13 amino acids long. CDR3 region: CASSFQRYTEAFF. Written as DNA, the CDR3 is TGTGCCAGCAGCTTCCAGCGATACACTGAAGCTTTCTTT.

The chain combines TRBV5-6 with TRBJ2-3; the match to TRBD2 covers 8 bases. Losses at the gene ends were 4 bases for V and 1 base for J; bases not matched to a gene: 5. Germline loops: CDR1 SGHDT, CDR2 YYEEEE. This CDR3 has 15 residues. DNA of the CDR3: TGTGCCAGCAGCCTGTTAGCGGGGCGCACAGATACGCAGTATTTT. It yields the protein CASSLLAGRTDTQYF.

This clone has a handful of counts. The V gene is TRBV19, the J gene TRBJ2-7, with 7 nucleotides matching TRBD1. CDR3 length: 14 amino acids. Trimming cost V 2 bases and J 3 bases; bases outside gene matches: 4. CDR1 is LNHDA, CDR2 SQIVND, per germline (reference sequence). CDR3 coding DNA: TGTGCCAGTAGTATATGGGACAGTGACTACGAGCAGTACTTC. Encoded protein: CASSIWDSDYEQYF. Drawing the rest from reference TRBV19 and TRBJ2-7, the complete variable domain is DGGITQSPKYLFRKEGQNVTLSCEQNLNHDAMYWYRQDPGQGLRLIYYSQIVNDFQKGDIAEGYSVSREKKESFPLTVTSAQKNPTAFYLCASSIWDSDYEQYFGPGTRLTVT.

The gene calls are TRBV30 and TRBJ1-5; D possibly corresponds to TRBD1 (6 bases). With 1 base removed from V and 4 bases from J, the gap between germline ends came to 8 bases. CDR1 is GTSNPN and CDR2 is SVGIG in the germline V gene (reference sequence). The CDR3 totals 13 residues. The CDR3 loop is CAWSATGNQPQHF. The DNA for the CDR3 is TGTGCCTGGAGTGCGACAGGTAATCAGCCCCAGCATTTT.

CDR3 nucleotides: TGTGCCAGCAGTCCTGGACAGGGTATAGCCAAAAACATTCAGTACTTC. Protein: CASSPGQGIAKNIQYF. The rearrangement links TRBV28 to TRBJ2-4; 8 bases match TRBD1. The CDR3 consists of 16 residues. The germline CDR1 and CDR2 sequences are MDHEN and SYDVKM. The V segment lost 5 bases and the J segment 0 bases; nucleotides outside the gene matches: 6.

The chain links TRBV7-6 to TRBJ2-6; no firm D call. Per germline, CDR1 SGHVS and CDR2 FNYEAQ. This CDR3 region has 16 residues. V dropped 5 bases and J dropped 0 bases, with 11 bases sitting between them. The CDR3 loop reads CASSPLAYSGANVLTF. CDR3 nucleotide sequence: TGTGCCAGCAGCCCGCTGGCTTACTCTGGGGCCAACGTCCTGACTTTC.

This clone was seen at least ten times. V is TRBV6-6 and J is TRBJ1-6, with TRBD1 identical over 7 bases. J was trimmed by 8 bases and V by 4 bases; bases with no gene match: 8. CDR1 is MNHNY and CDR2 is SVGAGI in the germline V gene (reference sequence). CDR3 size: 15 residues. The CDR3 reads CASSSTTGMDSPLHF. The CDR3 DNA reads TGTGCCAGCAGTTCCACGACAGGGATGGATTCACCCCTCCACTTT.

The V gene is TRBV9, the J gene TRBJ1-2; TRBD1 matches at 9 bases. The length of the CDR3 is 13 residues. Germline V gene data show CDR1 as SGDLS and CDR2 as YYNGEE. The V segment lost 2 bases and the J segment 8 bases; nucleotides outside the gene matches: 4. CDR3 protein: CASSVDRGRGYTF. CDR3 in DNA: TGTGCCAGCAGCGTGGACAGGGGTCGGGGCTACACCTTC. The full variable domain, its missing parts supplied by reference TRBV9 and TRBJ1-2, is DSGVTQTPKHLITATGQRVTLRCSPRSGDLSVYWYQQSLDQGLQFLIQYYNGEERAKGNILERFSAQQFPDLHSELNLSSLELGDSALYFCASSVDRGRGYTFGSGTRLTVV.

The V gene is TRBV4-2, the J gene TRBJ1-1; a possible D gene is TRBD1 (5 bases). Germline V gives CDR1 LGHNA, CDR2 YNFKEQ. This CDR3 region has 13 residues. Trimming shortened V by 4 bases and J by 1 base, and 7 bases separated the two germline ends. CDR3 in amino acids: CASSPQGNTEAFF. CDR3 nucleotide sequence: TGTGCCAGCAGCCCTCAGGGGAACACTGAAGCTTTCTTT.